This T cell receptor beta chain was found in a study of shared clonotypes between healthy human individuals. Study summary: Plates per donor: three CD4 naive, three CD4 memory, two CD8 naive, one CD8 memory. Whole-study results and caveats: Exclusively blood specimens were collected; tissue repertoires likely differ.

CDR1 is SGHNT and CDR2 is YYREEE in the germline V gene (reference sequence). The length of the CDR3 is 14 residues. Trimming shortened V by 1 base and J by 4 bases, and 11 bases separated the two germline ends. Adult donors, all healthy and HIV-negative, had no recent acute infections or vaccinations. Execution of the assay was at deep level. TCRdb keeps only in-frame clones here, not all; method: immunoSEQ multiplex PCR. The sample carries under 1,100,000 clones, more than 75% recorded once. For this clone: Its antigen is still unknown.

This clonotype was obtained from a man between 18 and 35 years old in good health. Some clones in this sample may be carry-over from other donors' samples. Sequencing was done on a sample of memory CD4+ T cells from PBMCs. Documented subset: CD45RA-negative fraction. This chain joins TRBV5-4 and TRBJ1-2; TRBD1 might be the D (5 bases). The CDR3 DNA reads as TGTGCCAGCAGCTTGTCCCAGGGAGGCTATGGCTACACCTTC. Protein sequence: CASSLSQGGYGYTF.